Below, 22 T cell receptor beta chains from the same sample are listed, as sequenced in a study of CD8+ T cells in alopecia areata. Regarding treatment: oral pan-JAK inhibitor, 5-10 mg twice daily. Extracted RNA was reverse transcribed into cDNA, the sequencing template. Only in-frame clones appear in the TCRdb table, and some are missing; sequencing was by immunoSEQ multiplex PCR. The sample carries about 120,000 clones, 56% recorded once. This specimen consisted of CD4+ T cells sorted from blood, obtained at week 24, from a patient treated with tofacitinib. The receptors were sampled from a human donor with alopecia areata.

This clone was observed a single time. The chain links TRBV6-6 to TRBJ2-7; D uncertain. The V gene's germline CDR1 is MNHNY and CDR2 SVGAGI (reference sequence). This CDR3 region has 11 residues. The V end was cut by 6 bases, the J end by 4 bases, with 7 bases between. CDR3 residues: CASRWEYEQYF. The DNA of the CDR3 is TGTGCCAGCAGGTGGGAATACGAGCAGTACTTC.

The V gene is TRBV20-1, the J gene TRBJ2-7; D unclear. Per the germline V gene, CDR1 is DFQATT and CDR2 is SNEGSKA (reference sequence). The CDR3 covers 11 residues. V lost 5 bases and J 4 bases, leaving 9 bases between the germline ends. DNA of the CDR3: TGCAGTGCTCACGACGGATACGAGCAGTACTTC. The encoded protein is CSAHDGYEQYF.

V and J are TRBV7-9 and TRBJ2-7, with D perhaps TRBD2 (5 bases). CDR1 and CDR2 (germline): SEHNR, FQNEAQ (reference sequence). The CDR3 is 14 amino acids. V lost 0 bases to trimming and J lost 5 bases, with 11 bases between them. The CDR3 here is CASSLALRGDEQYF. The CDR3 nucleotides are TGTGCCAGCAGCTTAGCCCTCCGGGGAGACGAGCAGTACTTC.

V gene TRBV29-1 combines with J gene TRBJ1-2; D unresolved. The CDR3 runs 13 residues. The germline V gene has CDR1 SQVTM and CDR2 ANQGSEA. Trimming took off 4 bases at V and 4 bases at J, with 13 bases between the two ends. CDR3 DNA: TGCAGCGTTGCGGCCGGTAGTGGCTATGGCTACACCTTC. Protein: CSVAAGSGYGYTF. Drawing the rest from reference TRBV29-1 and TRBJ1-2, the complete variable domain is SAVISQKPSRDICQRGTSLTIQCQVDSQVTMMFWYRQQPGQSLTLIATANQGSEATYESGFVIDKFPISRPNLTFSTLTVSNMSPEDSSIYLCSVAAGSGYGYTFGSGTRLTVV.

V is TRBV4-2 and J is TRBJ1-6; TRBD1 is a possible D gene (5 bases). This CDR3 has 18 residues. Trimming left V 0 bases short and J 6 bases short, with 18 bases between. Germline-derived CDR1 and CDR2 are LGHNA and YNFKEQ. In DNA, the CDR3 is TGTGCCAGCAGCCAAGATCTTGACATCCAAAGGGGTAATTCACCCCTCCACTTT. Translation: CASSQDLDIQRGNSPLHF.

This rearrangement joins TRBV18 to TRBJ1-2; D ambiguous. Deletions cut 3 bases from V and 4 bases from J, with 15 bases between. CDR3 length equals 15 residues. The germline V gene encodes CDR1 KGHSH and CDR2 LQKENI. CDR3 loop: CASSPSGPSRYGYTF. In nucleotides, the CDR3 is TGTGCCAGCTCACCTTCCGGTCCGTCTCGCTATGGCTACACCTTC. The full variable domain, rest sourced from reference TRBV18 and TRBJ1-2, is NAGVMQNPRHLVRRRGQEARLRCSPMKGHSHVYWYRQLPEEGLKFMVYLQKENIIDESGMPKERFSAEFPKEGPSILRIQQVVRGDSAAYFCASSPSGPSRYGYTFGSGTRLTVV.

This CDR3 is CATSRQLGGDTGELFF. CDR3 in DNA: TGTGCCACCAGCAGACAGTTGGGGGGCGACACCGGGGAGCTGTTTTTT. The rearrangement links TRBV15 to TRBJ2-2; D tentatively reads TRBD1 or TRBD2 (6 bases each). Germline V gene data show CDR1 as LNHNV and CDR2 as YYDKDF (reference sequence). Trimming took 2 bases from V and 3 from J, leaving 13 bases between them. There are 16 residues in the CDR3.

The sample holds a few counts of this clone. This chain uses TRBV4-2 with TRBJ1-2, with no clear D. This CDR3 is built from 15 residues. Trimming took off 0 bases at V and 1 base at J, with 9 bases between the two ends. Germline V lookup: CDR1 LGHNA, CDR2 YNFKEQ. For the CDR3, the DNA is TGTGCCAGCAGCCAAGAAAGAGAGAGTAACTATGGCTACACCTTC. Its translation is CASSQERESNYGYTF.

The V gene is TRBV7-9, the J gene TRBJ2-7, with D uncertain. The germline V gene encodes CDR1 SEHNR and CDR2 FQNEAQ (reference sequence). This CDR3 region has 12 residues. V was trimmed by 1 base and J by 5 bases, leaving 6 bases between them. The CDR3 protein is CASSLDGNEQYF. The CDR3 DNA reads TGTGCCAGCAGCTTAGATGGTAACGAGCAGTACTTC.

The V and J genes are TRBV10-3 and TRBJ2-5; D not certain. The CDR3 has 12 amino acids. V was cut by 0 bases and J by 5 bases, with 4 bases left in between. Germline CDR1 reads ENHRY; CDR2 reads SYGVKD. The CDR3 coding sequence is TGTGCCATCAGTGAGTCTGCGGAGACCCAGTACTTC. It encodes CAISESAETQYF.

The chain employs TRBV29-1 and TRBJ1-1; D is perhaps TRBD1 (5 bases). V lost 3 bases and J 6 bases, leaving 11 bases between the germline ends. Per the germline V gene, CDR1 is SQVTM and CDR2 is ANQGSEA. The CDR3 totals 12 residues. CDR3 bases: TGCAGCGTTGAGGGGGGAGGGGCTGAAGCTTTCTTT. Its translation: CSVEGGGAEAFF.

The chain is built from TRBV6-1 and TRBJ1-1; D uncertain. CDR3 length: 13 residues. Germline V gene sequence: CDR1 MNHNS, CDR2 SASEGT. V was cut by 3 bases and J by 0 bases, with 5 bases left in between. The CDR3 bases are TGTGCCAGCAGTGAGTCGGTGAACACTGAAGCTTTCTTT. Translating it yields CASSESVNTEAFF.

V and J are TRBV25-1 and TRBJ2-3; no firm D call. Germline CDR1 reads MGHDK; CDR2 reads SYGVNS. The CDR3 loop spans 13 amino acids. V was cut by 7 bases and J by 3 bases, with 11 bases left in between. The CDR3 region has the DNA TGTGCCAGCAATCGGAAGGGTACAGATACGCAGTATTTT. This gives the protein CASNRKGTDTQYF.

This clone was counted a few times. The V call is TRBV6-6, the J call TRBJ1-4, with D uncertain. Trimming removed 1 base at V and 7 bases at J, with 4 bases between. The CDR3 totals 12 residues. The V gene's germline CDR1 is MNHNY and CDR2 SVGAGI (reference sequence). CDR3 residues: CASSYLSEKLFF. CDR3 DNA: TGTGCCAGCAGTTACTTAAGTGAAAAACTGTTTTTT.

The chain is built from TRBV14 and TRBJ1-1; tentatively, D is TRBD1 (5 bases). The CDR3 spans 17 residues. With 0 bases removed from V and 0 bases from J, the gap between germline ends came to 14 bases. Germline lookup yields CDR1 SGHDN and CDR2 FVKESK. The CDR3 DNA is TGTGCCAGCAGCCAAGAAGTGAACAGGAGGATGAACACTGAAGCTTTCTTT. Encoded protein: CASSQEVNRRMNTEAFF.

The CDR3, as DNA: TGTGCCAGCAGTGAGGTCGGGACAGGGGCCATACAAGAGACCCAGTACTTC. Translation: CASSEVGTGAIQETQYF. The J gene is TRBJ2-5, the V gene TRBV25-1; 10 positions agree with TRBD1. The V and J ends lost 3 bases and 2 bases, in that order; junction bases with no gene match: 9. Germline CDR1 reads MGHDK; CDR2 reads SYGVNS. The CDR3 loop spans 17 amino acids. Filled out from reference TRBV25-1 and TRBJ2-5, the complete variable domain reads EADIYQTPRYLVIGTGKKITLECSQTMGHDKMYWYQQDPGMELHLIHYSYGVNSTEKGDLSSESTVSRIRTEHFPLTLESARPSHTSQYLCASSEVGTGAIQETQYFGPGTRLLVL.

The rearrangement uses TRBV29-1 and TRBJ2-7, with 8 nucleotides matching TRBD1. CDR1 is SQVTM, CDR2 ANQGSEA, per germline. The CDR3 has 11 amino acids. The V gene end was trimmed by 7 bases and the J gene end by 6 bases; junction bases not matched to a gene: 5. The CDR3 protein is CSGTQGGEQYF. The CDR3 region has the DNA TGCAGCGGGACACAGGGGGGCGAGCAGTACTTC.

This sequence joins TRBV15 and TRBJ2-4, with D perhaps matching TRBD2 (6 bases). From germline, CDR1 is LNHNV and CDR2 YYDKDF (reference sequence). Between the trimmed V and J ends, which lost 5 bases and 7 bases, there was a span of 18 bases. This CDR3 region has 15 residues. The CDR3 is CATSGAERGWNIQYF. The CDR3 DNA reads TGTGCCACCAGCGGGGCCGAACGGGGGTGGAACATTCAGTACTTC.

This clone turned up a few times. The CDR3 bases are TGTGCCAGCAGCCCCTGGGACACTGAAGCTTTCTTT. Its protein product is CASSPWDTEAFF. This chain joins TRBV14 and TRBJ1-1; D not certain. This CDR3 has 12 residues. Germline CDR1 is SGHDN and CDR2 is FVKESK. V was clipped by 4 bases and J by 3 bases, with 6 bases between them. The complete variable domain, with remaining parts taken from reference TRBV14 and TRBJ1-1, reads EAGVTQFPSHSVIEKGQTVTLRCDPISGHDNLYWYRRVMGKEIKFLLHFVKESKQDESGMPNNRFLAERTGGTYSTLKVQPAELEDSGVYFCASSPWDTEAFFGQGTRLTVV.

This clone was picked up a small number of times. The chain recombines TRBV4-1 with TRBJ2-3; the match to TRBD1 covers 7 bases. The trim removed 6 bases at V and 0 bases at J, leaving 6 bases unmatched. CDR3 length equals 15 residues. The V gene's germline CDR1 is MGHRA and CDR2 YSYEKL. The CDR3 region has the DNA TGCGCCAGCAGGAGGACAGGAATAAGCACAGATACGCAGTATTTT. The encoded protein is CASRRTGISTDTQYF.

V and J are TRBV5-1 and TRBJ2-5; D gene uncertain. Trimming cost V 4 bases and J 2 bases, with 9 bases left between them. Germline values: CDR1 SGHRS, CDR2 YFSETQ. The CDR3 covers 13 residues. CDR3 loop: CASSSDTQETQYF. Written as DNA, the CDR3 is TGCGCCAGCAGCAGCGACACTCAAGAGACCCAGTACTTC.

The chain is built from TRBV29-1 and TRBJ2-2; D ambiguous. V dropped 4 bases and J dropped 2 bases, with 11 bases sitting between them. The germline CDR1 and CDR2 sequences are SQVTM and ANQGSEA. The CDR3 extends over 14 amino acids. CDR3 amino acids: CSVGERSNTGELFF. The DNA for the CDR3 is TGCAGCGTTGGAGAGAGATCAAACACCGGGGAGCTGTTTTTT.